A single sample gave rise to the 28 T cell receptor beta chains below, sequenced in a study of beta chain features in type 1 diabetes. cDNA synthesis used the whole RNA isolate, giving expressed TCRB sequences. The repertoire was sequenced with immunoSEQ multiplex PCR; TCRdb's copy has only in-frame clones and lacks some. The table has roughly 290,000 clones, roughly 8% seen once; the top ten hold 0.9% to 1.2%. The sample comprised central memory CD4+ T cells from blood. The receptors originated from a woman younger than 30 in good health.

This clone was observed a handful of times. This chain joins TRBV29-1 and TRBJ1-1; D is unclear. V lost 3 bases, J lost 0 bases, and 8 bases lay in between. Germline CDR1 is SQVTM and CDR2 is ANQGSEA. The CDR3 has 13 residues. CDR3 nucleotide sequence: TGCAGCGTTGAGAGTACCATGAACACTGAAGCTTTCTTT. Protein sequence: CSVESTMNTEAFF.

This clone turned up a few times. For the CDR3, the DNA is TGTGCCAGCAGCTTGTGGGGGGACAGGGGACAGGCTGAGCAGTTCTTC. Translating gives CASSLWGDRGQAEQFF. The chain carries TRBV7-9 and TRBJ2-1, with 10 bases that match TRBD1. The CDR3 extends over 16 amino acids. Germline V gene data show CDR1 as SEHNR and CDR2 as FQNEAQ (reference sequence). With V trimmed by 3 bases and J by 9 bases, 11 bases remained unmatched.

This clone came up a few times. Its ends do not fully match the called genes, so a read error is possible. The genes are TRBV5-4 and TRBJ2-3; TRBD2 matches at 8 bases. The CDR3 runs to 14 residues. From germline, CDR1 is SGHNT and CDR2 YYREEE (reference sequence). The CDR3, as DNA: TGCGCCAGCAGCATGGCGGGAGGTCCCGATACGCAGTATTTT. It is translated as CASSMAGGPDTQYF.

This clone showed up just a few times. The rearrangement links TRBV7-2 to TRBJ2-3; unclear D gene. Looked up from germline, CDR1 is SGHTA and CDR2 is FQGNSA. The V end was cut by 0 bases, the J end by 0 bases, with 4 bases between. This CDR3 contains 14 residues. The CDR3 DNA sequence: TGTGCCAGCAGCTTAGCGGTTAGCACAGATACGCAGTATTTT. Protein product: CASSLAVSTDTQYF.

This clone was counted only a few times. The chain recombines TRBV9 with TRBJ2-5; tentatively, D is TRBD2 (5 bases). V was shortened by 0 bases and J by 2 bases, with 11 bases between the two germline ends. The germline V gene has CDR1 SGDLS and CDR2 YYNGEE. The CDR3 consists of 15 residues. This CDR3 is CASSVGRYTQETQYF. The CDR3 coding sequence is TGTGCCAGCAGCGTAGGGAGGTACACTCAAGAGACCCAGTACTTC. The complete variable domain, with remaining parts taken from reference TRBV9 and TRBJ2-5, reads DSGVTQTPKHLITATGQRVTLRCSPRSGDLSVYWYQQSLDQGLQFLIQYYNGEERAKGNILERFSAQQFPDLHSELNLSSLELGDSALYFCASSVGRYTQETQYFGPGTRLLVL.

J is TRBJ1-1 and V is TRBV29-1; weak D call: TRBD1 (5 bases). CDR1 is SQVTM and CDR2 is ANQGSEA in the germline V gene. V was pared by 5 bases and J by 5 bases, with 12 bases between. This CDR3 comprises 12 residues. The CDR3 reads CSVRGLRTEAFF. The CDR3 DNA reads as TGCAGCGTTCGGGGGTTGAGAACTGAAGCTTTCTTT.

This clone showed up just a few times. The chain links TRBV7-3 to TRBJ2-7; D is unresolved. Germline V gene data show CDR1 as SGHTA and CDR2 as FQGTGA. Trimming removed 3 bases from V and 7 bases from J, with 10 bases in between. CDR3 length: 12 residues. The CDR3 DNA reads TGTGCCAGCAGCTTTCATCTGGGTGAGCAGTACGTC. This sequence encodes CASSFHLGEQYV.

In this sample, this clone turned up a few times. Here the CDR3 reads CASSLMGGSYNEQFF. Written as DNA, the CDR3 is TGTGCCAGCAGCTTGATGGGGGGCTCCTACAATGAGCAGTTCTTC. The V call is TRBV7-2, the J call TRBJ2-1; possibly TRBD2 for D (6 bases). Trimming took 3 bases from V and 0 from J, leaving 9 bases between them. The CDR3 is 15 residues long. Germline V CDR1 and CDR2: SGHTA, FQGNSA.

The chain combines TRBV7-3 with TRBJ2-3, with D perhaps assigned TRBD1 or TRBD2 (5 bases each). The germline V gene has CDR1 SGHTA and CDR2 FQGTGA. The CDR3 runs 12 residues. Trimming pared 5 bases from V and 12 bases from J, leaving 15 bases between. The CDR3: CASSGGPPAQYF. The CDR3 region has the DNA TGTGCCAGCAGCGGGGGTCCTCCCGCACAGTATTTT.

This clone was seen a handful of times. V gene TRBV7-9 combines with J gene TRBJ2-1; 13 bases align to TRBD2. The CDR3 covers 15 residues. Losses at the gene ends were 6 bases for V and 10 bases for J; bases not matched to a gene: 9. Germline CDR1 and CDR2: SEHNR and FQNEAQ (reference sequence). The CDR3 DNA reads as TGTGCCAGCAGTTTGGGGACTAGCGGGACTGGAGAGCAGTTCTTC. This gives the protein CASSLGTSGTGEQFF.

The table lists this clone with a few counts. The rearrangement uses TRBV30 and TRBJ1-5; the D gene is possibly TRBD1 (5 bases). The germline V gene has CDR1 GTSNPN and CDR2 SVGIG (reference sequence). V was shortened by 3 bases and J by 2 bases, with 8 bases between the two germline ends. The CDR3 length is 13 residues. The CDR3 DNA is TGTGCCTGGAGAAGGGGTGGCAATCAGCCCCAGCATTTT. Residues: CAWRRGGNQPQHF.

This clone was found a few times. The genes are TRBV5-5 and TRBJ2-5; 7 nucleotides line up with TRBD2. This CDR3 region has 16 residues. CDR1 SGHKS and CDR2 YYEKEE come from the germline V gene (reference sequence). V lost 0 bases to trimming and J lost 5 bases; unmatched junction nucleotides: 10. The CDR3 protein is CASSLALGEGRETQYF. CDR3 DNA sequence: TGTGCCAGCAGCTTGGCCTTAGGGGAGGGGAGGGAGACCCAGTACTTC. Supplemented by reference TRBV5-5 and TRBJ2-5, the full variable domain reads DAGVTQSPTHLIKTRGQQVTLRCSPISGHKSVSWYQQVLGQGPQFIFQYYEKEERGRGNFPDRFSARQFPNYSSELNVNALLLGDSALYLCASSLALGEGRETQYFGPGTRLLVL.

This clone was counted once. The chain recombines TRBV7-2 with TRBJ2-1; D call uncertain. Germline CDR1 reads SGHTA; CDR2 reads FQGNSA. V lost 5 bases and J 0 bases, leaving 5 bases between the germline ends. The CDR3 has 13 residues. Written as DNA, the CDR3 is TGTGCCAGCAGCCAAGGCTCCTACAATGAGCAGTTCTTC. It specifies CASSQGSYNEQFF.

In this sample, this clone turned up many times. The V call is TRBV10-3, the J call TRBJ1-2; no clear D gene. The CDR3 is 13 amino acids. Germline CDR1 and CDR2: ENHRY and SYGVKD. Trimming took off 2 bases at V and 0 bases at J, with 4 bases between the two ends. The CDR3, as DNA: TGTGCCATCAGTGAGGGGGCTAACTATGGCTACACCTTC. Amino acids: CAISEGANYGYTF.

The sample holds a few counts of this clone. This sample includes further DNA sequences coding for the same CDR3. In DNA form, the CDR3 reads TGTGCCAGCTCACCCGCAAGGGGGGGCACTGAAGCTTTCTTT. It codes for CASSPARGGTEAFF. The chain has TRBV18 and TRBJ1-1, with TRBD1 as a possible D gene (6 bases). V was clipped by 3 bases and J by 4 bases, with 12 bases between them. This CDR3 has 14 amino acids. Germline V CDR1 and CDR2: KGHSH, LQKENI.

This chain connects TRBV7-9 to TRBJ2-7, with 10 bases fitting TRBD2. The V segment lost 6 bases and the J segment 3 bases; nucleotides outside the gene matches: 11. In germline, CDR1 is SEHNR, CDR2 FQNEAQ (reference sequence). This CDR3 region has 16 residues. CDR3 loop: CASSAGRQREGYEQYF. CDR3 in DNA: TGTGCCAGCAGTGCGGGCCGACAGCGGGAGGGCTACGAGCAGTACTTC.

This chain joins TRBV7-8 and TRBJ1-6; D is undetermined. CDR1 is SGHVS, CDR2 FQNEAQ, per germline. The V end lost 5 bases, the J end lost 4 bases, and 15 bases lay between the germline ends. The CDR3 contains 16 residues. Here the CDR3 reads CASSPGRQEYNSPLHF. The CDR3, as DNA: TGTGCCAGCAGCCCCGGACGTCAGGAATATAATTCACCCCTCCACTTT.

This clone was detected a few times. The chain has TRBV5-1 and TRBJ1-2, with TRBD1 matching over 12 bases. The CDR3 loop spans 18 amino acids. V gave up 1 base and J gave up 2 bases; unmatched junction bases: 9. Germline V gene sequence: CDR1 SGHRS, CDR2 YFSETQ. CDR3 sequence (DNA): TGCGCCAGCAGCTTGAACCCTGGGACAGGGGGCCAAAACTATGGCTACACCTTC. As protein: CASSLNPGTGGQNYGYTF. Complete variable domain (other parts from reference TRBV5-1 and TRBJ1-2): KAGVTQTPRYLIKTRGQQVTLSCSPISGHRSVSWYQQTPGQGLQFLFEYFSETQRNKGNFPGRFSGRQFSNSRSEMNVSTLELGDSALYLCASSLNPGTGGQNYGYTFGSGTRLTVV.

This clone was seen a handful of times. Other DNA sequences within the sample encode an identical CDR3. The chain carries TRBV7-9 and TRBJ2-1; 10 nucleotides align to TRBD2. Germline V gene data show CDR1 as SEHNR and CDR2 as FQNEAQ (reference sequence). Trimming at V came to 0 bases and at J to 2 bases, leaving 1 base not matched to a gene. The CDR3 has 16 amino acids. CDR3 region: CASSLALAGAYNEQFF. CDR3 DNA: TGTGCCAGCAGCTTAGCGCTAGCGGGGGCCTACAATGAGCAGTTCTTC.

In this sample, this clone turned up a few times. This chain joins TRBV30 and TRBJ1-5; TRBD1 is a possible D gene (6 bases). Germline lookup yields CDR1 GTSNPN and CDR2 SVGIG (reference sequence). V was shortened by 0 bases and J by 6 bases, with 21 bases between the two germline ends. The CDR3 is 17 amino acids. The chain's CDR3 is CAWSVRKDSKSRQPQHF. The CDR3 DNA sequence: TGTGCCTGGAGTGTACGTAAGGACAGCAAAAGTCGTCAGCCCCAGCATTTT.

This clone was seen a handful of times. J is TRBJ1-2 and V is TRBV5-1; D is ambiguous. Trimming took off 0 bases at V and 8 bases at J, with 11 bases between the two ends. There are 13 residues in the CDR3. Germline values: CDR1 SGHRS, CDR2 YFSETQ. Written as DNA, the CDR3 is TGCGCCAGCAGCTTGGAGACGGGTTGGGGCTACACCTTC. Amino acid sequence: CASSLETGWGYTF.

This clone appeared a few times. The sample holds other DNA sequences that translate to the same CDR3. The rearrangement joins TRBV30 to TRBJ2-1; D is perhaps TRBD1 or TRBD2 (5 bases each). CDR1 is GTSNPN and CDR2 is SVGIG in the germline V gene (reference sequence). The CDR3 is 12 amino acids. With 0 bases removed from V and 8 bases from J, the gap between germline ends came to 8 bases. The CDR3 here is CAWSVLGDEQFF. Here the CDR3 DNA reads TGTGCCTGGAGTGTACTAGGGGATGAGCAGTTCTTC.

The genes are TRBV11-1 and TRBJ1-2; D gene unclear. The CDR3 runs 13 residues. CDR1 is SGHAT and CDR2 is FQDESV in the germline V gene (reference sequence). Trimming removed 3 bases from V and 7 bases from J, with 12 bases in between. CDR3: CASSFTGAAGYTF. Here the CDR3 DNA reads TGTGCCAGCAGCTTTACCGGCGCCGCTGGCTACACCTTC.

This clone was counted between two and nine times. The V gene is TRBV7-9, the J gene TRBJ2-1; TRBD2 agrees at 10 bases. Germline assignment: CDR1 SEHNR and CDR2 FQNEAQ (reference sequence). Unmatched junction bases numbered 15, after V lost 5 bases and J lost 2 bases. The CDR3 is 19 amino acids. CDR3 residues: CASSRGGQISGGTYNEQFF. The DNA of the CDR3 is TGTGCCAGCAGCAGGGGCGGGCAGATTAGCGGGGGGACCTACAATGAGCAGTTCTTC.

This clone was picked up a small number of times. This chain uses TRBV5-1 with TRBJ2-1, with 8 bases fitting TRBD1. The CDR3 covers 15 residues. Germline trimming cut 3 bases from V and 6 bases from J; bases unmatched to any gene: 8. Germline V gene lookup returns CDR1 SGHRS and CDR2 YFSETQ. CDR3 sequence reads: CASSSRADRGNEQFF. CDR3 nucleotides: TGCGCCAGCAGCTCGCGGGCCGACAGGGGCAATGAGCAGTTCTTC.

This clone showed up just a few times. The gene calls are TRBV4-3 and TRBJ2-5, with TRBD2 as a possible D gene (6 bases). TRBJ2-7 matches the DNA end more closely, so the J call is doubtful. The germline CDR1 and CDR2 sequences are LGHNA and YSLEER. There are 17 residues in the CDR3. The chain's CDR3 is CASSRKLATRVNGEQYF. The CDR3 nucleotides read TGCGCCAGCAGCCGGAAACTAGCCACAAGAGTGAATGGCGAGCAGTACTTC.

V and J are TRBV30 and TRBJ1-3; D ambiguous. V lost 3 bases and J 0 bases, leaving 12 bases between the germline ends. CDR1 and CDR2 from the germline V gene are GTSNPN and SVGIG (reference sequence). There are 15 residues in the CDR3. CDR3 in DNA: TGTGCCTGGAGCCCCGCTGCCTCCTCTGGAAACACCATATATTTT. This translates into CAWSPAASSGNTIYF.

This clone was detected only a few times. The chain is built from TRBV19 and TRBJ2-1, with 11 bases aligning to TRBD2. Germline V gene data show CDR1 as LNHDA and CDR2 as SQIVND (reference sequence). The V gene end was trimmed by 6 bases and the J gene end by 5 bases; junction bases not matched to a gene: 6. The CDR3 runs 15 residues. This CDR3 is CASRAGTSGNNEQFF. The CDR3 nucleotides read TGTGCCAGTAGAGCCGGGACTAGCGGAAACAATGAGCAGTTCTTC. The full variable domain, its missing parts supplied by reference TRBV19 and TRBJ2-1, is DGGITQSPKYLFRKEGQNVTLSCEQNLNHDAMYWYRQDPGQGLRLIYYSQIVNDFQKGDIAEGYSVSREKKESFPLTVTSAQKNPTAFYLCASRAGTSGNNEQFFGPGTRLTVL.